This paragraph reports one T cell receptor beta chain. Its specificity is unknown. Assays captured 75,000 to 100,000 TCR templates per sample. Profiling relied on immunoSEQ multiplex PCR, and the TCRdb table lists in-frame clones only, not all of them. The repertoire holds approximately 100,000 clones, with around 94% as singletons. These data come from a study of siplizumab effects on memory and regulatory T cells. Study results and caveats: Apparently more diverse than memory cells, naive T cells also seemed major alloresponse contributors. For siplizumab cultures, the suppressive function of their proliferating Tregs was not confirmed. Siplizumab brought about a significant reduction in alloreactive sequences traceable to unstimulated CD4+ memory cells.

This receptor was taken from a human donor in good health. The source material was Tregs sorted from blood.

The CDR3 protein is CASSPPSGLYNEQFF. The CDR3 DNA is TGTGCCAGCAGCCCCCCTAGCGGACTGTACAATGAGCAGTTCTTC. V gene TRBV7-6 combines with J gene TRBJ2-1; TRBD2 aligns across 7 bases. The germline V gene encodes CDR1 SGHVS and CDR2 FNYEAQ. The CDR3 runs to 15 residues. Losses at the gene ends were 5 bases for V and 4 bases for J; bases not matched to a gene: 8.